The 3 T cell receptor beta chains below come from one sample, sequenced in a study of technical replicates of blood from a few donors. Data came from immunoSEQ multiplex PCR; TCRdb stores just in-frame clones and leaves some out. The data show under 35,000 clones, around nine tenths seen once. Sequencing input: PBMCs. These receptors came from a human donor in good health. Some clones in this sample may be carry-over from other donors' samples.

This chain links TRBV6-5 with TRBJ1-6; 8 nucleotides agree with TRBD1. Trimming removed 6 bases from V and 9 bases from J; junction bases left unmatched: 10. The CDR3 totals 15 residues. The germline V gene has CDR1 MNHEY and CDR2 SVGAGI. CDR3: CASRPRQGRSSPLHF. In DNA form, the CDR3 reads TGTGCCAGCAGACCTAGACAGGGGAGGAGTTCACCCCTCCACTTT.

This clone was recorded once. J is TRBJ2-7 and V is TRBV5-1; weak D call: TRBD1 (6 bases). The CDR3 spans 12 residues. V was trimmed by 7 bases and J by 4 bases, leaving 12 bases between them. Germline assignment: CDR1 SGHRS and CDR2 YFSETQ. The CDR3 region has the DNA TGCGCCAGCGCAGGGGATTTGTACGAGCAGTACTTC. Translating it yields CASAGDLYEQYF.

The rearrangement uses TRBV30 and TRBJ1-2; a weak D match, TRBD1 (6 bases). V was cut by 5 bases and J by 3 bases, with 13 bases left in between. CDR1 GTSNPN and CDR2 SVGIG come from the germline V gene (reference sequence). This CDR3 is built from 13 residues. The CDR3 sequence is CAWRQGFDYGYTF. CDR3 nucleotides: TGTGCCTGGCGTCAGGGGTTCGACTATGGCTACACCTTC.